The 30 T cell receptor beta chains below were found in one sample sequenced in a study of blood T cell repertoires in COVID-19. The protocol was immunoSEQ multiplex PCR, while the TCRdb copy is restricted to in-frame clones and leaves out a portion. Of 140,000 to 150,000 clones in the sample, roughly 77% were seen once. The source material was peripheral blood. These receptors were obtained from a man between 60 and 75 years old with acute or convalescent COVID-19.

This chain uses TRBV10-3 with TRBJ2-7; 10 nucleotides agree with TRBD2. Germline V gene lookup returns CDR1 ENHRY and CDR2 SYGVKD. Trimming took 0 bases from V and 5 from J; bases not matched to a gene: 7. The CDR3 contains 16 residues. As DNA, the CDR3 is TGTGCCATCAGTGAGTCGGTAACTAGCGGGGCCCACGAGCAGTACTTC. Its translation: CAISESVTSGAHEQYF.

The chain has TRBV2 and TRBJ2-7; TRBD1 is a possible D gene (5 bases). Germline V gives CDR1 SNHLY, CDR2 FYNNEI. The CDR3 is made up of 13 amino acids. Deletions cut 7 bases from V and 5 bases from J, with 15 bases between. In DNA, the CDR3 is TGTGCCAGCAAGGGCCCTTGGGGCCACGAGCAGTACTTC. It encodes CASKGPWGHEQYF.

The chain carries TRBV6-5 and TRBJ2-1; D perhaps matches TRBD2 (6 bases). This CDR3 has 13 residues. The germline gives CDR1 MNHEY, CDR2 SVGAGI. Trimming shortened V by 6 bases and J by 8 bases, and 14 bases separated the two germline ends. The CDR3 bases are TGTGCCAGCAGCGGGACTTTCGAGGATGAGCAGTTCTTC. Its protein is CASSGTFEDEQFF.

This sequence joins TRBV9 and TRBJ2-1; possibly TRBD2 for D (6 bases). The germline V and J ends were trimmed by 0 bases and 6 bases, with 7 bases remaining between them. Germline loops: CDR1 SGDLS, CDR2 YYNGEE. The CDR3 length is 13 residues. CDR3 sequence (DNA): TGTGCCAGCAGCGTAGCGGGGGTCAATGAGCAGTTCTTC. Translating gives CASSVAGVNEQFF. Full variable domain (rest looked up from reference TRBV9 and TRBJ2-1): DSGVTQTPKHLITATGQRVTLRCSPRSGDLSVYWYQQSLDQGLQFLIQYYNGEERAKGNILERFSAQQFPDLHSELNLSSLELGDSALYFCASSVAGVNEQFFGPGTRLTVL.

V gene TRBV6-4 combines with J gene TRBJ2-5; D is undetermined. There are 11 residues in the CDR3. Trimming stripped 5 bases from V and 3 bases from J, with 4 bases between. Per the germline V gene, CDR1 is MRHNA and CDR2 is SNTAGT. The CDR3: CASSSEETQYF. In DNA form, the CDR3 reads TGTGCCAGCAGTAGCGAAGAGACCCAGTACTTC.

The chain recombines TRBV27 with TRBJ1-1; perhaps TRBD1 as D (5 bases). The CDR3 length is 14 residues. V lost 3 bases and J lost 1, with 9 bases in between. Germline V gene lookup returns CDR1 MNHEY and CDR2 SMNVEV (reference sequence). The CDR3 DNA is TGTGCCAGCAGTTTTAACAGGTGGAACACTGAAGCTTTCTTT. Protein product: CASSFNRWNTEAFF.

V gene TRBV5-6 combines with J gene TRBJ2-5; no clear D. The CDR3 loop spans 14 amino acids. With 4 bases removed from V and 5 bases from J, the gap between germline ends came to 15 bases. Germline V CDR1 and CDR2: SGHDT, YYEEEE. DNA of the CDR3: TGTGCCAGCAGCCACTATCGGGTGGAGGAGACCCAGTACTTC. Its protein product is CASSHYRVEETQYF.

The chain is built from TRBV28 and TRBJ2-5; D perhaps matches TRBD2 (7 bases). V was shortened by 5 bases and J by 2 bases, with 15 bases between the two germline ends. CDR3 length: 15 residues. Germline V gene lookup returns CDR1 MDHEN and CDR2 SYDVKM. The CDR3 spells CASSPQGGAQETQYF. CDR3 nucleotide sequence: TGTGCCAGCAGTCCACAGGGAGGGGCGCAAGAGACCCAGTACTTC.

V usage is TRBV7-9 and J usage is TRBJ1-4; 9 nucleotides align to TRBD1. CDR3 length equals 17 residues. V was pared by 1 base and J by 6 bases, with 9 bases of the junction left unmatched. Per the germline V gene, CDR1 is SEHNR and CDR2 is FQNEAQ (reference sequence). The DNA for the CDR3 is TGTGCCAGCAGCTTAGAGGACAGGGGTTTCGTGGATGAAAAACTGTTTTTT. Translation gives CASSLEDRGFVDEKLFF.

This chain connects TRBV24-1 to TRBJ2-3; maybe TRBD2 (5 bases). The CDR3 totals 14 residues. In germline, CDR1 is KGHDR, CDR2 SFDVKD. V was clipped by 4 bases and J by 5 bases, with 12 bases between them. The CDR3 nucleotides read TGTGCCACCAGTGACGATGAGGGAAGAGATACGCAGTATTTT. Translated, it gives CATSDDEGRDTQYF.

CDR3 DNA: TGTGCCAGTAGCGTCCCTCCAGGTACCTCACCCCTCCACTTT. Its translation: CASSVPPGTSPLHF. The V gene is TRBV19, the J gene TRBJ1-6; D remains ambiguous. Per the germline V gene, CDR1 is LNHDA and CDR2 is SQIVND (reference sequence). The CDR3 totals 14 residues. The V and J ends lost 6 bases and 10 bases respectively, with 16 bases between them.

The chain is built from TRBV29-1 and TRBJ2-7; a possible D gene is TRBD2 (6 bases). V lost 7 bases and J lost 6, with 19 bases in between. Germline CDR1 SQVTM, CDR2 ANQGSEA. CDR3 length: 13 residues. The CDR3 DNA reads as TGCAGCGCCCGCGGGGTGGAATTAGGCGAGCAGTACTTC. Its translation: CSARGVELGEQYF.

This clone came up once. CDR3 nucleotides: TGTGCCAGCAGTCTTACGGGTGAAGCTTCTGGAAACACCATATATTTT. Protein sequence: CASSLTGEASGNTIYF. This chain uses TRBV2 with TRBJ1-3, with unresolved D. Germline CDR1 is SNHLY and CDR2 is FYNNEI. The CDR3 length is 16 residues. V dropped 5 bases and J dropped 1 base, with 15 bases sitting between them.

The J gene is TRBJ2-7, the V gene TRBV13, with 8 bases lining up with TRBD2. The CDR3 has 15 residues. The germline V gene encodes CDR1 PRHDT and CDR2 FYEKMQ (reference sequence). V dropped 2 bases and J dropped 3; count of bases not matched to a gene: 6. The CDR3, as DNA: TGTGCCAGCAGCTTATCTCCAGCGGGAGTCTACGAGCAGTACTTC. Protein sequence: CASSLSPAGVYEQYF.

The chain joins TRBV19 to TRBJ2-7, with D unclear. V was trimmed by 4 bases and J by 0 bases, leaving 7 bases between them. In germline, CDR1 is LNHDA, CDR2 SQIVND (reference sequence). This CDR3 has 13 residues. Written as DNA, the CDR3 is TGTGCCAGTAGTAGGCGGCTCTCCTACGAGCAGTACTTC. This sequence encodes CASSRRLSYEQYF.

The J gene is TRBJ2-7, the V gene TRBV28, with TRBD2 matching 12 bases. The CDR3 is 16 amino acids. Germline CDR1 MDHEN, CDR2 SYDVKM. Trimming removed 4 bases from V and 2 bases from J; junction bases left unmatched: 6. CDR3 DNA: TGTGCCAGCAGTTCCTGGACTAGCGGGACCACCTACGAGCAGTACTTC. This gives the protein CASSSWTSGTTYEQYF.

The chain joins TRBV6-2 or TRBV6-3 to TRBJ2-5; 7 positions match TRBD2. Trimming at V came to 2 bases and at J to 1 base, leaving 10 bases not matched to a gene. This CDR3 has 17 amino acids. CDR1 is MNHEY, CDR2 SVGEGT, per germline. For the CDR3, the DNA is TGTGCCAGCAGTTACGATAGGCGGGAGTCCCCCCAAGAGACCCAGTACTTC. Translated: CASSYDRRESPQETQYF.

The chain has TRBV18 and TRBJ2-1; 12 nucleotides align to TRBD2. Germline lookup yields CDR1 KGHSH and CDR2 LQKENI. V shed 5 bases and J 3 bases; nucleotides not matched to a gene: 8. The CDR3 runs to 17 residues. CDR3 sequence (DNA): TGTGCCAGCTCATTTCTCCTAGCGGGAGGGTTCTACAATGAGCAGTTCTTC. Its protein product is CASSFLLAGGFYNEQFF.

In its sample, this clone was seen a few times. The V and J genes are TRBV5-4 and TRBJ2-2; maybe TRBD1 (6 bases). Per the germline V gene, CDR1 is SGHNT and CDR2 is YYREEE (reference sequence). Trimming stripped 5 bases from V and 4 bases from J, with 21 bases between. CDR3 length equals 17 residues. This CDR3 reads CASSLSQGRVFTGELFF. In nucleotides, the CDR3 is TGTGCCAGCAGTCTCTCCCAGGGGCGGGTTTTCACCGGGGAGCTGTTTTTT.

The V and J genes are TRBV7-8 and TRBJ2-4, with a tentative D call TRBD2 (6 bases). The CDR3 sequence is 15 residues long. The V end was cut by 1 base, the J end by 0 bases, with 7 bases between. Germline CDR1 is SGHVS and CDR2 is FQNEAQ. The CDR3 nucleotides read TGTGCCAGCAGCTTAGAGGGACTAGCCAAAAACATTCAGTACTTC. It is translated as CASSLEGLAKNIQYF. The entire variable domain, with the rest obtained from reference TRBV7-8 and TRBJ2-4, is as follows: GAGVSQSPRYKVAKRGQDVALRCDPISGHVSLFWYQQALGQGPEFLTYFQNEAQLDKSGLPSDRFFAERPEGSVSTLKIQRTQQEDSAVYLCASSLEGLAKNIQYFGAGTRLSVL.

This rearrangement joins TRBV18 to TRBJ2-3; 15 bases match TRBD2. The germline V gene encodes CDR1 KGHSH and CDR2 LQKENI. With V trimmed by 0 bases and J by 5 bases, 0 bases remained unmatched. CDR3 length: 16 amino acids. CDR3 residues: CASSPPGLAGGDTQYF. Written as DNA, the CDR3 is TGTGCCAGCTCACCACCGGGACTAGCGGGAGGAGATACGCAGTATTTT.

The V gene is TRBV7-6, the J gene TRBJ2-1; 8 nucleotides align to TRBD2. With V trimmed by 5 bases and J by 10 bases, 1 base remained unmatched. The CDR3 loop spans 11 amino acids. Germline CDR1 and CDR2: SGHVS and FNYEAQ. The CDR3 is CASSPGGEQFF. CDR3 in DNA: TGTGCCAGCAGCCCGGGGGGGGAGCAGTTCTTC. The whole variable domain, remainder taken from reference TRBV7-6 and TRBJ2-1, is GAGVSQSPRYKVTKRGQDVALRCDPISGHVSLYWYRQALGQGPEFLTYFNYEAQQDKSGLPNDRFSAERPEGSISTLTIQRTEQRDSAMYRCASSPGGEQFFGPGTRLTVL.

This rearrangement joins TRBV19 to TRBJ2-7; D is possibly TRBD1 (6 bases). The germline V gene has CDR1 LNHDA and CDR2 SQIVND (reference sequence). With 3 bases removed from V and 1 base from J, the gap between germline ends came to 19 bases. The CDR3 spans 17 residues. The CDR3, as DNA: TGTGCCAGTAGTATCCACCCCAGGCAGGGGTTTTCCTACGAGCAGTACTTC. It translates to CASSIHPRQGFSYEQYF.

The chain combines TRBV28 with TRBJ2-3; no clear D. The germline V gene has CDR1 MDHEN and CDR2 SYDVKM. Trimming stripped 6 bases from V and 10 bases from J, with 11 bases between. The CDR3 is 11 amino acids. The CDR3 loop reads CASSETRAQYF. The CDR3 DNA reads TGTGCCAGCAGCGAAACCCGAGCGCAGTATTTT.

The V call is TRBV28, the J call TRBJ2-7; D unresolved. This CDR3 has 13 residues. The V end lost 4 bases, the J end lost 1 base, and 8 bases lay between the germline ends. Germline V gives CDR1 MDHEN, CDR2 SYDVKM. CDR3 amino acids: CASSWMRSYEQYF. CDR3 DNA: TGTGCCAGCAGTTGGATGAGGTCCTACGAGCAGTACTTC. Drawing the rest from reference TRBV28 and TRBJ2-7, the complete variable domain is DVKVTQSSRYLVKRTGEKVFLECVQDMDHENMFWYRQDPGLGLRLIYFSYDVKMKEKGDIPEGYSVSREKKERFSLILESASTNQTSMYLCASSWMRSYEQYFGPGTRLTVT.

The rearrangement links TRBV7-2 to TRBJ1-1; D is unresolved. Germline CDR1 and CDR2: SGHTA and FQGNSA. Trimming left V 5 bases short and J 0 bases short, with 13 bases between. The CDR3 has 15 amino acids. The CDR3 sequence: CASSHWLSMNTEAFF. In nucleotides, the CDR3 is TGTGCCAGCAGCCACTGGCTTAGCATGAACACTGAAGCTTTCTTT.

The chain couples TRBV7-9 to TRBJ2-1; the D gene is possibly TRBD1 (6 bases). Per the germline V gene, CDR1 is SEHNR and CDR2 is FQNEAQ (reference sequence). This CDR3 has 13 amino acids. Trimming removed 5 bases from V and 8 bases from J, with 13 bases in between. The CDR3 DNA follows: TGTGCCAGCAGCCCTAGGGGGATCTATGAGCAGTTCTTC. It codes for CASSPRGIYEQFF.

DNA for the CDR3: TGTGCCAGCCTTATACAGGGTCCAGATACGCAGTATTTT. Its translation is CASLIQGPDTQYF. The V gene is TRBV6-5, the J gene TRBJ2-3, with D possibly TRBD1 on 6 matching bases. CDR1 and CDR2 (germline): MNHEY, SVGAGI. V lost 8 bases and J 4 bases, leaving 13 bases between the germline ends. CDR3 length: 13 residues.

This clone has a count of ten or more. The chain couples TRBV9 to TRBJ2-1, with a tentative D call TRBD2 (5 bases). CDR1 is SGDLS and CDR2 is YYNGEE in the germline V gene. This CDR3 comprises 15 residues. Trimming removed 1 base from V and 1 base from J, with 9 bases in between. Written as DNA, the CDR3 is TGTGCCAGCAGCGTAAGGGAGCGGTCCTACAATGAGCAGTTCTTC. Encoded protein: CASSVRERSYNEQFF.

The chain links TRBV18 to TRBJ1-4, with D possibly TRBD1 on 5 matching bases. Looked up from germline, CDR1 is KGHSH and CDR2 is LQKENI. The CDR3 length is 13 residues. V lost 3 bases and J 7 bases, leaving 9 bases between the germline ends. The CDR3 region is CASSPGQSEKLFF. Written as DNA, the CDR3 is TGTGCCAGCTCACCCGGACAAAGTGAAAAACTGTTTTTT. The whole variable domain, remainder taken from reference TRBV18 and TRBJ1-4, is NAGVMQNPRHLVRRRGQEARLRCSPMKGHSHVYWYRQLPEEGLKFMVYLQKENIIDESGMPKERFSAEFPKEGPSILRIQQVVRGDSAAYFCASSPGQSEKLFFGSGTQLSVL.